The rows below give T cell receptor beta chains drawn from one sample of a study of Graves' ophthalmopathy and Graves' hyperthyroidism. One entry per CDR3 protein, called by TCRdb with MiXCR from the multiplex PCR reads. The sample includes tens of thousands of distinct CDR3 sequences, roughly half of them seen just once. Sequenced material: peripheral blood. The receptors come from an adult woman with Graves' ophthalmopathy. CDR3s include the opening cysteine and the closing phenylalanine or tryptophan. The D gene is left open where the match is weak. Clone size is given for some rows only: seen once, a few or many times, or a class if the clone is expanded.

TRBJ1-3 TRBV28 - - TGTGCCAGCAGCACGCAACAGGGCGGTGGAAACACCATATATTTT CASSTQQGGGNTIYF
TRBJ1-5 TRBV20-1 - many TGCAGTGCTAGAGAGACAGCCAATCAGCCCCAGCATTTT CSARETANQPQHF
TRBJ2-1 TRBV19 TRBD2 - TGTGCCAGTAAAGGATCGGGACTAGCGGGAGATAATGAGCAGTTCTTC CASKGSGLAGDNEQFF
TRBJ1-2 TRBV6-1 TRBD1 - TGTGCCAGCAGTGAAGCCGAGACAGGGGGCTATGGCTACACCTTC CASSEAETGGYGYTF
TRBJ2-1 TRBV20-1 - many TGCAGTGCTAGAGATCTAATAGCTGACTACAATGAGCAGTTCTTC CSARDLIADYNEQFF
TRBJ2-3 TRBV15 - many TGTGCCACCAGCCCCCGAGCTACGGATACGCAGTATTTT CATSPRATDTQYF
TRBJ1-6 TRBV20-1 - - TGCAGTGCTAGCCCCAGGAGTTGGTCACCCCTCCACTTT CSASPRSWSPLHF
TRBJ2-7 TRBV29-1 - - TGCAGCAGTTTAGGTCAGGCAGCCTACGAGCAGTACTTC CSSLGQAAYEQYF
TRBJ2-1 TRBV2 TRBD2 - TGTGCTAGAGATCGACTAGCGGGAGACGTGAATGAGCAGTTCTTC CARDRLAGDVNEQFF
TRBJ2-5 TRBV5-4 TRBD2 - TGTGCCAGCAGCTTGCTAGCGGGCGGATGGGGCCAAGAGACCCAGTACTTC CASSLLAGGWGQETQYF
TRBJ2-1 TRBV5-1 - - TGCACCAGCACCGTCGCGGTAGTCACCTACAGTGAGCAGTTCTTC CTSTVAVVTYSEQFF
TRBJ2-7 TRBV7-3 TRBD2 - TGTGCCAGCAGCTTAGGTCAGGGAGCGGGAGGGGAGCAGTACTTC CASSLGQGAGGEQYF
TRBJ2-3 TRBV7-2 - many TGTGCCAGCAGCTTATTAGCCCTGATCCCCAGCGCGCAGTATTTT CASSLLALIPSAQYF
TRBJ2-1 TRBV5-5 - - TGTGCCAGCAGTCCACTTTACAATGAGCAGTTCTTC CASSPLYNEQFF
TRBJ1-6 TRBV27 - many TGTGCCAGCAGCCCGGTTGGACACGACTTTTATAATTCACCCCTCCACTTT CASSPVGHDFYNSPLHF
TRBJ2-7 TRBV24-1 TRBD2 once TGTGCCACCGGCCTAGCGGCCGGGGGCTACGAGCAGTACTTC CATGLAAGGYEQYF
TRBJ2-3 TRBV20-1 - once TGCAGTGCTAGAGCCCGCACTGTAAGGAGCACAGATACGCAGTATTTT CSARARTVRSTDTQYF
TRBJ1-2 TRBV27 TRBD1 - TGTGCCAGCAGTTTAGGGACAGGGAACTATGGCTACACCTTC CASSLGTGNYGYTF
TRBJ2-5 TRBV20-1 - many TGCAGTGCTCGACTAGGACCTCTCCAAGAGACCCAGTACTTC CSARLGPLQETQYF
TRBJ1-4 TRBV9 TRBD1 many TGTGCCAGCAGGTCCGGACAGGGGACTAATGAAAAACTGTTTTTT CASRSGQGTNEKLFF
TRBJ2-1 TRBV19 - - TGTGCCAGTAGTAGGGACATCTACAATGAGCAGTTCTTC CASSRDIYNEQFF
TRBJ1-3 TRBV20-1 - many TGCAGTGCTAGAGATCTCAACCGGGACAAAAGAAAAAGTGGAAACACCATATATTTT CSARDLNRDKRKSGNTIYF
TRBJ2-3 TRBV7-6 TRBD1 - TGTGCCAGCAGCAACAGGGGGAGCACAGATACGCAGTATTTT CASSNRGSTDTQYF